A selection of T cell receptor beta chains follows, all from one sample in a study of CD8+CD57+ T cells in acquired aplastic anemia. Each CDR3 protein gets one entry after TCRdb re-called the reads with MiXCR. The sample consists of 150,000 to 200,000 distinct CDR3 sequences, 70% to 80% of them appearing once. Material: sorted CD4+, CD8+, or CD8+CD57+ T cells (not recorded which) from PBMCs. All receptors derive from a human donor with aplastic anemia. CDR3s include the opening cysteine and the closing phenylalanine or tryptophan. D genes are given only for firm matches. Some rows have no size entry. The others give once, few or many, or a class for an expanded clone.

j_gene: TRBJ2-3; v_gene: TRBV10-3; d_gene: .; abundance: .; CDR3nt: TGTGCCATCAGTGAGCTGGGCACAGATACGCAGTATTTT; CDR3aa: CAISELGTDTQYF
j_gene: TRBJ2-7; v_gene: TRBV20-1; d_gene: .; abundance: .; CDR3nt: TGCAGTGCTAGCGTCCCGGGACACGACTACGAGCAGTACTTC; CDR3aa: CSASVPGHDYEQYF
j_gene: TRBJ2-7; v_gene: TRBV15; d_gene: TRBD1; abundance: .; CDR3nt: TGTGCCACCAGCAGAGACGGACAGGGCTACGAGCAGTACTTC; CDR3aa: CATSRDGQGYEQYF
j_gene: TRBJ2-1; v_gene: TRBV12-5; d_gene: .; abundance: .; CDR3nt: TGTGCTAGTGGCCCCGGTGAGCAGTTCTTC; CDR3aa: CASGPGEQFF
j_gene: TRBJ1-4; v_gene: TRBV2; d_gene: TRBD1; abundance: .; CDR3nt: TGTGCCAGCAGTGATCGAACAGGGGATGAAAAACTGTTTTTT; CDR3aa: CASSDRTGDEKLFF
j_gene: TRBJ2-2; v_gene: TRBV9; d_gene: .; abundance: once; CDR3nt: TGTGCCAGCAGCGACGAGGGAAGGAGCACCGGGGAGCTGTTTTTT; CDR3aa: CASSDEGRSTGELFF
j_gene: TRBJ2-5; v_gene: TRBV29-1; d_gene: .; abundance: .; CDR3nt: TGCAGCGTTGACCGGGACCGTCAAGAGACCCAGTACTTC; CDR3aa: CSVDRDRQETQYF
j_gene: TRBJ1-1; v_gene: TRBV4-2; d_gene: TRBD1; abundance: .; CDR3nt: TGTGCCAGCAGCTTAGCGAGACGGACAGGGGGCGTGAAAACTGAAGCTTTCTTT; CDR3aa: CASSLARRTGGVKTEAFF
j_gene: TRBJ2-3; v_gene: TRBV7-2; d_gene: .; abundance: .; CDR3nt: TGTGCCAGCAGACCCGACAGCTACACAGATACGCAGTATTTT; CDR3aa: CASRPDSYTDTQYF
j_gene: TRBJ2-2; v_gene: TRBV25-1; d_gene: TRBD1; abundance: .; CDR3nt: TGTGCCAGTGAACAGGGGCGGACCGGGGAGCTGTTTTTT; CDR3aa: CASEQGRTGELFF
j_gene: TRBJ2-7; v_gene: TRBV6-6; d_gene: TRBD2; abundance: .; CDR3nt: TGTGCCGCGGGAGGTGGCAGCTCCTACGAGCAGTACTTC; CDR3aa: CAAGGGSSYEQYF
j_gene: TRBJ1-1; v_gene: TRBV2; d_gene: .; abundance: .; CDR3nt: TGTGCCAGCAGGGAAGACATTACTGAAGCTTTCTTT; CDR3aa: CASREDITEAFF
j_gene: TRBJ2-7; v_gene: TRBV19; d_gene: .; abundance: many; CDR3nt: TGTGCCAGTAGAGCTCTTCACTACGAGCAGTACTTC; CDR3aa: CASRALHYEQYF
j_gene: TRBJ2-5; v_gene: TRBV12-3/TRBV12-4; d_gene: TRBD1; abundance: .; CDR3nt: TGTGCCAGCAGCTACAGGGGGCGTGGGCCAGGGGTCGGCCAAGAGACCCAGTACTTC; CDR3aa: CASSYRGRGPGVGQETQYF
j_gene: TRBJ2-6; v_gene: TRBV20-1; d_gene: .; abundance: few; CDR3nt: TGCAGTGCTAGAGGGTCGTCTGGGGCCAACGTCCTGACTTTC; CDR3aa: CSARGSSGANVLTF
j_gene: TRBJ2-1; v_gene: TRBV5-4; d_gene: .; abundance: once; CDR3nt: TGTGCCAGCAGCTCGGCCGACAATGAGCAGTTCTTC; CDR3aa: CASSSADNEQFF
j_gene: TRBJ2-7; v_gene: TRBV4-2; d_gene: TRBD2; abundance: .; CDR3nt: TGTGCCAGCAGCCCGGGACTAGCGGGGTTTGAGCAGTACTTC; CDR3aa: CASSPGLAGFEQYF
j_gene: TRBJ2-7; v_gene: TRBV7-9; d_gene: .; abundance: .; CDR3nt: TGTGCCAGCAGCTCCGAGGGATACGAGCAGTACTTC; CDR3aa: CASSSEGYEQYF
j_gene: TRBJ1-2; v_gene: TRBV4-3; d_gene: .; abundance: .; CDR3nt: TGCGCCAGCAGCCAAGTACGGGACGAATGGGTCTGTGGCTACACCTTC; CDR3aa: CASSQVRDEWVCGYTF
j_gene: TRBJ2-7; v_gene: TRBV18; d_gene: .; abundance: .; CDR3nt: TGTGCCAGCTCACCTAGTGATACCCGCGAGCAGTACTTC; CDR3aa: CASSPSDTREQYF
j_gene: TRBJ2-7; v_gene: TRBV12-3/TRBV12-4; d_gene: TRBD1; abundance: .; CDR3nt: TGTGCCAGCAGTCGCGGGACAGGGGAGGGCGAGCAGTACTTC; CDR3aa: CASSRGTGEGEQYF
j_gene: TRBJ2-7; v_gene: TRBV2; d_gene: .; abundance: .; CDR3nt: TGCGCCAGCAGCCATGACGACGGGAAACAGTACTTC; CDR3aa: CASSHDDGKQYF
j_gene: TRBJ2-3; v_gene: TRBV20-1; d_gene: .; abundance: .; CDR3nt: TGCAGTCAAGGGTCAGATACGCAGTATTTT; CDR3aa: CSQGSDTQYF
j_gene: TRBJ1-1; v_gene: TRBV10-1; d_gene: .; abundance: .; CDR3nt: TGCGCCAGCAGTGAGTACCTGACAGAGCTGATGAACACTGAAGCTTTCTTT; CDR3aa: CASSEYLTELMNTEAFF
j_gene: TRBJ2-7; v_gene: TRBV5-1; d_gene: TRBD2; abundance: .; CDR3nt: TGCGCCAGCAGTCAACTAGCGAGAACCTACGAGCAGTACTTC; CDR3aa: CASSQLARTYEQYF
j_gene: TRBJ2-5; v_gene: TRBV11-2; d_gene: TRBD1; abundance: .; CDR3nt: TGTGCCAGCAGCTTAGTGGGGGGACAGGGAGGAGAGACCCAGTACTTC; CDR3aa: CASSLVGGQGGETQYF